The clone carrying this TCR beta chain was recorded at least ten times. Its matching antigen is unknown. Each sample used at least 6 million PBMCs. The V and J ends lost 4 bases and 2 bases respectively, with 12 bases between them. CDR3 length: 14 residues. CDR1 is SGDLS, CDR2 YYNGEE, per germline. These data are taken from a study of blood T cells in healthy people across ages. General study points: PBMCs left unsorted prevented a conclusive naive versus antigen-experienced comparison. No one knew whether donors had CMV, which possibly confounded expanded clonotype changes. Diversity of TCR beta per million T cells declined in a roughly linear way with age.

Next came a second PCR, run for roughly 6 to 11 cycles, which used a sample-barcoded 5' primer along with a J-beta primer mix. One entry per CDR3 protein results from TCRdb running MiXCR on the 5' RACE reads. Here the sample spans 850,000 to 950,000 distinct CDR3 sequences, 25% to 30% being singletons. The chain couples TRBV9 to TRBJ1-2; tentatively, D is TRBD1 (6 bases). The specimen was blood. The clonotype comes from a woman older than 75 in good health. The CDR3 here is CASSPQTGNYGYTF. CDR3 DNA: TGTGCCAGCAGCCCCCAGACAGGAAACTATGGCTACACCTTC.